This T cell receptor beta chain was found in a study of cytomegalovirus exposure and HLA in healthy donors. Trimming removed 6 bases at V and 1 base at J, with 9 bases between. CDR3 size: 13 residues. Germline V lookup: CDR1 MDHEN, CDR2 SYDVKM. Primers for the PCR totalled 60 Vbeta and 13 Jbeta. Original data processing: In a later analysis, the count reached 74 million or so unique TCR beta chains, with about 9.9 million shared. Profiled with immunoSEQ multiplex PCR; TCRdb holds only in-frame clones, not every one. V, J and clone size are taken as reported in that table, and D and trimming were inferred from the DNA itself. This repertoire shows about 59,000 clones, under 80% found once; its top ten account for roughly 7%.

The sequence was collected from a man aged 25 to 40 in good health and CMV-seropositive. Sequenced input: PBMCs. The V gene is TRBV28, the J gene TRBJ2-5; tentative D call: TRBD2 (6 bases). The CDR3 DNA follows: TGTGCCAGCAGGGGACTGCTCCAAGAGACCCAGTACTTC. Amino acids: CASRGLLQETQYF.